Listed here is a single TCR beta chain. Its cognate antigen has yet to be identified. No much larger clone exists at a distance of one base, and base qualities are not known. The data were taken from a study of OX40 agonist ivuxolimab in advanced cancers. Notes on the research overall: Ivuxolimab was a fully human IgG2 agonistic monoclonal antibody targeting the costimulatory receptor OX40 (CD134). Intravenous ivuxolimab was administered to patients every 2 weeks at six dose levels: 0.01, 0.1, 0.3, 1.5, 3 and 10 mg/kg. Among the roughly 50 dose-escalation patients, about 19 had hepatocellular carcinoma, approximately 15 melanoma, 9 renal cell carcinoma and 9 head and neck cancer. In the dose-escalation cohort, approximately 82% of patients were male, and the mean age was about 55 years, with a range of 23 to 79. Patients were allowed to have had prior anti-PD-1, anti-PD-L1 or anti-CTLA-4 therapy, and around two fifths of the dose-escalation patients had been treated with checkpoint inhibitors. Partial responses were achieved by three dose-escalation patients, of whom one had hepatocellular carcinoma and two had cutaneous melanoma. Peripheral TCRbeta sequencing aimed to test whether ivuxolimab altered TCR sequence diversity and caused clonal T-cell expansion. The monotherapy dose-escalation portion (N = 52 patients) of the phase I ivuxolimab trial is reported in the paper. Broader findings and caveats from the paper: Low levels of normalized T-cell clonal expansion were also seen in some patients who did not respond. After ivuxolimab, CD8+ T cells had more expanded clones than CD4+ T cells on average. Clonal expansion of both CD4+ and CD8+ blood T cells was observed from baseline to week 6 at doses 0.1 to 3.0 mg/kg. Antigen specificity was not determined for the clonally expanded peripheral T cells. In partial responders in the 0.1-3.0 mg/kg groups, normalized peripheral clonal expansion was found to be among the lowest, especially among CD8+ T cells.

Genomic DNA was extracted from sorted cells for sequencing of the TCRbeta CDR3 region. The immunoSEQ Assay was used for sequencing of TCRbeta CDR3 regions. TCRdb holds this immuneACCESS table with in-frame rearrangements only. Some clones are missing; in checked studies, unresolved V genes explain under half, and the rest has no known cause. The sample data list tens of thousands of clones, and around 89% of these were observed just once. 8% to 10% of the sample goes to the ten largest clones. Patients with a history of autoimmune disease or receiving systemic immunosuppression were excluded from the trial. Peripheral blood for TCR sequencing was collected from all dose cohorts at baseline, on cycle 4 day 1, and on cycle 7 day 1. Samples came from an open-label, multicenter, first-in-human phase I dose-escalation trial of ivuxolimab. Adults with locally advanced or metastatic melanoma, renal cell, hepatocellular, or head and neck squamous cell carcinoma were enrolled in the trial. Before TCR sequencing, CD4+ T cells and CD8+ T cells from peripheral blood were sorted into separate populations.

V trim: 4 bases; J trim: 3 bases; unmatched bases: 2. The CDR3, from cysteine to phenylalanine, totals 14 residues. Only the CDR3 DNA stays, 42 bases, in frame from base 1. CDR1 and CDR2 are read off the germline V gene as SGHRS and YFSETQ. The clonotype comes from an adult with an advanced solid tumor such as melanoma, head and neck, liver or kidney cancer. This material consisted of CD4+ or CD8+ T cells sorted from blood, taken in a trial of the OX40 agonist ivuxolimab. The chain uses TRBV5-1 and TRBJ2-5, with 11 bases in between that match TRBD2. The CDR3 region has the sequence CASSQGLAEETQYF. The DNA sequence reads TGCGCCAGCAGCCAGGGACTAGCGGAAGAGACCCAGTACTTC.